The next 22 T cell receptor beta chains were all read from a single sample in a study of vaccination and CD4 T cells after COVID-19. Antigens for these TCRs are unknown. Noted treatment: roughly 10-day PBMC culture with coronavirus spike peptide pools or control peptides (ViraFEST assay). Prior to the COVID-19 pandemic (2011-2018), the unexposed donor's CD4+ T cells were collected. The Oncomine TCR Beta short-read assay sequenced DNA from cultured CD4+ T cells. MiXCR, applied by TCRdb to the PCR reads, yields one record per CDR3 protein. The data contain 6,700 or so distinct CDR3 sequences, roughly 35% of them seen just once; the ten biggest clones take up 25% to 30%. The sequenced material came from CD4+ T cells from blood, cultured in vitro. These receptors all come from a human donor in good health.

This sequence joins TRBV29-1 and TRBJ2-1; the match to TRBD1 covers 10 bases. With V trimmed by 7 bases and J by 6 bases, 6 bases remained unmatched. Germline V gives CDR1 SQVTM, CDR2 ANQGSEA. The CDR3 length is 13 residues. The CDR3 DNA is TGCAGCGGGGGACAGGGGAAAGGCAATGAGCAGTTCTTC. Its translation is CSGGQGKGNEQFF.

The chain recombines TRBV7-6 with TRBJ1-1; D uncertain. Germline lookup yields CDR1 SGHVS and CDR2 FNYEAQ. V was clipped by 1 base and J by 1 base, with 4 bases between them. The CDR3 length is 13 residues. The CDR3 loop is CASSLEQNTEAFF. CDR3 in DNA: TGTGCCAGCAGCTTAGAACAGAACACTGAAGCTTTCTTT.

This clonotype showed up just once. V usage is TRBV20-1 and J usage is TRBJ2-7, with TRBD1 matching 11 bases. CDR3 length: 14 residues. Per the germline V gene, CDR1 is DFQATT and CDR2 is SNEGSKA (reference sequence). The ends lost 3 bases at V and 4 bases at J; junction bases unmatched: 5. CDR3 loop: CSASQDRGRYEQYF. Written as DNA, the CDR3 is TGCAGTGCTAGCCAGGACAGGGGGCGGTACGAGCAGTACTTC.

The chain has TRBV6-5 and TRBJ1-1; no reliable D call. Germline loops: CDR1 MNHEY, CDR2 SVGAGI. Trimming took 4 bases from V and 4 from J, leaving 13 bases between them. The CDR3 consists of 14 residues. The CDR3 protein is CASSFSSGGTEAFF. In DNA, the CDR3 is TGTGCCAGCAGTTTCTCGTCTGGAGGCACTGAAGCTTTCTTT.

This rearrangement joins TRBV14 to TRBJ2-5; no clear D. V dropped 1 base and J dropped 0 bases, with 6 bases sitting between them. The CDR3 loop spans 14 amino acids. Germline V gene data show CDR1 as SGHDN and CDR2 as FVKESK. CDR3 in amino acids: CASSQGRYQETQYF. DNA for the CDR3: TGTGCCAGCAGCCAAGGACGGTACCAAGAGACCCAGTACTTC.

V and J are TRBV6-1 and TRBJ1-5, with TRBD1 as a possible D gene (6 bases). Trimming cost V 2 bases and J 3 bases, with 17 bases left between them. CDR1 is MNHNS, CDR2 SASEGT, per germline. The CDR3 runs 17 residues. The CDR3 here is CASSERLGAVNNQPQHF. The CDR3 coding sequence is TGTGCCAGCAGTGAACGACTGGGGGCAGTGAACAATCAGCCCCAGCATTTT.

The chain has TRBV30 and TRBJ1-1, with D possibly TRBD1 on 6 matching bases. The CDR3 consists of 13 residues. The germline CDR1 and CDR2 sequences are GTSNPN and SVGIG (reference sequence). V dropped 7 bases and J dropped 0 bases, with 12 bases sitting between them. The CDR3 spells CASADRMNTEAFF. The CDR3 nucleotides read TGTGCCTCCGCGGACAGAATGAACACTGAAGCTTTCTTT. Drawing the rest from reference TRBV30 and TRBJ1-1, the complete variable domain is SQTIHQWPATLVQPVGSPLSLECTVEGTSNPNLYWYRQAAGRGLQLLFYSVGIGQISSEVPQNLSASRPQDRQFILSSKKLLLSDSGFYLCASADRMNTEAFFGQGTRLTVV.

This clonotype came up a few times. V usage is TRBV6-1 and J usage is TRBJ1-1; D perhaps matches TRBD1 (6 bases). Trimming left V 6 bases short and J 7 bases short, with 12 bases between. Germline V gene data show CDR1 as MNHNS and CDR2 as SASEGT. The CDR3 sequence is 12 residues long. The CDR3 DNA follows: TGTGCCAGCAGGTCAACAGGGTTTGAAGCTTTCTTT. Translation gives CASRSTGFEAFF.

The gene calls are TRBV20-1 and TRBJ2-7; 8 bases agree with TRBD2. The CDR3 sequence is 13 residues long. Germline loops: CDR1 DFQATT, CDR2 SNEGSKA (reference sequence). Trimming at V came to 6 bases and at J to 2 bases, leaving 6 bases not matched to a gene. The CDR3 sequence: CSAQHGGAYEQYF. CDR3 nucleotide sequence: TGCAGTGCCCAGCACGGGGGGGCCTACGAGCAGTACTTC.

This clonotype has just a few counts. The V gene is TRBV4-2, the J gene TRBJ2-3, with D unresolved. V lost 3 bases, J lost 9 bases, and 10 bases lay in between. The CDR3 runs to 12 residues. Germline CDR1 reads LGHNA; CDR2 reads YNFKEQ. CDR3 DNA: TGTGCCAGCAGCCATCAAGACGGGACGCAGTATTTT. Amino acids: CASSHQDGTQYF.

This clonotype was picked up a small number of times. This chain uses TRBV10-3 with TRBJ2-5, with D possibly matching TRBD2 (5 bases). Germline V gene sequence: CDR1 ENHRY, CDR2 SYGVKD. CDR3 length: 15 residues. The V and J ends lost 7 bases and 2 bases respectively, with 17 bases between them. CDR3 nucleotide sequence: TGTGCCATCAACCTCGACGGAGGACCTCAAGAGACCCAGTACTTC. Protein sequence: CAINLDGGPQETQYF.

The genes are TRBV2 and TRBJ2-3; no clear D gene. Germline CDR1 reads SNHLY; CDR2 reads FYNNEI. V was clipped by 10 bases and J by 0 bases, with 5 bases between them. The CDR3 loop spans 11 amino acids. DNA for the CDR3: TGTGCCACTACTAGCACAGATACGCAGTATTTT. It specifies CATTSTDTQYF.

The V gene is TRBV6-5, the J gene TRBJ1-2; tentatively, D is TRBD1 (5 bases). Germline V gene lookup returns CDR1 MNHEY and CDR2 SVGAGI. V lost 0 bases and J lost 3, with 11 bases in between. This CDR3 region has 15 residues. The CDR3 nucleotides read TGTGCCAGCAGTTACTCGGGGGGTTTCGACTATGGCTACACCTTC. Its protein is CASSYSGGFDYGYTF.

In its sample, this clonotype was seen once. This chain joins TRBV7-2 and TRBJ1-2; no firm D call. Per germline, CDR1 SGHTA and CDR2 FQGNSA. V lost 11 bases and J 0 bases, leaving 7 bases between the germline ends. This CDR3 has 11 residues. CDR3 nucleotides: TGTGCCCTCATGGCTAACTATGGCTACACCTTC. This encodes CALMANYGYTF.

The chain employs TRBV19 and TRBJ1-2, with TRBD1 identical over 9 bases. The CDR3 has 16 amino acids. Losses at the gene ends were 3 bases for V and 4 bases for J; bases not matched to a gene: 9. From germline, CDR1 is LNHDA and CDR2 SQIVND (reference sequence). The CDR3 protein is CASSISGTGWVYGYTF. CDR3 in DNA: TGTGCCAGTAGTATCTCCGGGACAGGGTGGGTCTATGGCTACACCTTC.

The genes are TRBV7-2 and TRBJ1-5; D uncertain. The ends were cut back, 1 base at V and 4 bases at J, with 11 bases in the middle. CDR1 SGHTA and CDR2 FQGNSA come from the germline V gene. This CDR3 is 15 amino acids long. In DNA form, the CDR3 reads TGTGCCAGCAGCTTAGGGGGAGCCTCTAATCAGCCCCAGCATTTT. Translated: CASSLGGASNQPQHF.

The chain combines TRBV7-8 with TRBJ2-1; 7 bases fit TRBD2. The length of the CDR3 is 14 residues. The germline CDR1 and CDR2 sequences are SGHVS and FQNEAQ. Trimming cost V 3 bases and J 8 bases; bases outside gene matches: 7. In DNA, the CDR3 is TGTGCCAGCAGCTTGGGGGGGAGGTACGATGAGCAGTTCTTC. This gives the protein CASSLGGRYDEQFF.

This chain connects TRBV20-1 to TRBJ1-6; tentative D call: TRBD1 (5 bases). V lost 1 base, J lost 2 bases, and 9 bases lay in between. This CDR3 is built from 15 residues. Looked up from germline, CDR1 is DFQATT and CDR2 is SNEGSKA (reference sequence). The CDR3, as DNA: TGCAGTGCTAGAGGGGCGACAGCCTATAATTCACCCCTCCACTTT. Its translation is CSARGATAYNSPLHF.

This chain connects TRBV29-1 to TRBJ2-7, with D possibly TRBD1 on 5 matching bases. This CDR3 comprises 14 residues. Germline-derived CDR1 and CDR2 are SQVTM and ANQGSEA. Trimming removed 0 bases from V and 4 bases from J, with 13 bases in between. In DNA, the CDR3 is TGCAGCGTTGAAGATCTCAGGGATGATTACGAGCAGTACTTC. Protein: CSVEDLRDDYEQYF.

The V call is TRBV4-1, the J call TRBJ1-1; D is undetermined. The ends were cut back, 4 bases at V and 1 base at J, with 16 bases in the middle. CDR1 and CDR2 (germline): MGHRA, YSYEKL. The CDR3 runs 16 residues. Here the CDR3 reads CASSREGGIWNTEAFF. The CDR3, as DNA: TGCGCCAGCAGCCGGGAGGGTGGGATATGGAACACTGAAGCTTTCTTT.

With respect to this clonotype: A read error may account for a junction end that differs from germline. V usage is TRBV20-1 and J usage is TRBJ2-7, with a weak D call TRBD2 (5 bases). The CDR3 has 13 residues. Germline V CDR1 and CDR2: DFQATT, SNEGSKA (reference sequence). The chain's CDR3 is CSTSVQQAGEQYF. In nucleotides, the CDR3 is TGCAGTACTAGTGTCCAGCAAGCCGGCGAGCAGTACTTC.

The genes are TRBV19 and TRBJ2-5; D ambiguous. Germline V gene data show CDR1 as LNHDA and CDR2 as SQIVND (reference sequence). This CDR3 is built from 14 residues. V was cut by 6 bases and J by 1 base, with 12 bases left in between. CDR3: CASSPLHLQETQYF. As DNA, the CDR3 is TGTGCCAGTAGCCCCCTCCACCTCCAAGAGACCCAGTACTTC.